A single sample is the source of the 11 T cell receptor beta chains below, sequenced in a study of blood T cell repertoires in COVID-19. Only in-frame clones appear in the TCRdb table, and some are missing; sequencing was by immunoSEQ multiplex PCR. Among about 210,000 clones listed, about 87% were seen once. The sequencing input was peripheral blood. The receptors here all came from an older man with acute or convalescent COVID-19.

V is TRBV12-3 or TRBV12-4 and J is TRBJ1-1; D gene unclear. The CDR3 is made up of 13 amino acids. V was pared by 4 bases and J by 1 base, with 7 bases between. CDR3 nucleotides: TGTGCCAGCAGTTCCTCCCCGAACACTGAAGCTTTCTTT. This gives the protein CASSSSPNTEAFF.

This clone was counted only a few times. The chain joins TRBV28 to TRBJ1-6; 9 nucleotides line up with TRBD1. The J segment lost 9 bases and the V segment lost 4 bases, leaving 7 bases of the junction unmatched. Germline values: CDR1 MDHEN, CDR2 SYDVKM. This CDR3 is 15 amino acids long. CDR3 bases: TGTGCCAGCAGTTCCTCGGGACAGGGCACTTCACCCCTCCACTTT. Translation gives CASSSSGQGTSPLHF.

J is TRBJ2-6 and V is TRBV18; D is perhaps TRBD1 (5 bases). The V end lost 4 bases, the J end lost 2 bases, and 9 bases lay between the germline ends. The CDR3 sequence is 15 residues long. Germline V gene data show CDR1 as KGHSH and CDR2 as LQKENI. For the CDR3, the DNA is TGTGCCAGCTCACGTGGACAACCTGGGGCCAACGTCCTGACTTTC. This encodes CASSRGQPGANVLTF.

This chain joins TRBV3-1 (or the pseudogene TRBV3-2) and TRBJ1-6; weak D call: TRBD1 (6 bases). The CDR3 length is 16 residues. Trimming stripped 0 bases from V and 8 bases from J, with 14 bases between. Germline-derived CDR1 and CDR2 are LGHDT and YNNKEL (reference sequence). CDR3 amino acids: CASSQDRTGSYSPLHF. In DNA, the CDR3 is TGTGCCAGCAGCCAAGATCGTACAGGGTCCTATTCACCCCTCCACTTT.

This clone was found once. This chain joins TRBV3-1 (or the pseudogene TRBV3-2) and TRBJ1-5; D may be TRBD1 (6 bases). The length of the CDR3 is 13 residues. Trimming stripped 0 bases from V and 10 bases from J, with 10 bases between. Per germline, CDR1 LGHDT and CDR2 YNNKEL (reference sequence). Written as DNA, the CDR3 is TGTGCCAGCAGCCAAGATCAGGGGTTACCCCAGCATTTT. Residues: CASSQDQGLPQHF.

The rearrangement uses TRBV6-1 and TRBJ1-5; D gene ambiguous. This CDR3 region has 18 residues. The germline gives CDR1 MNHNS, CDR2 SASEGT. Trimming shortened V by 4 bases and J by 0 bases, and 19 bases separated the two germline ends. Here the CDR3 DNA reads TGTGCCAGCAGTGCTGAACCGGGAGCTCCTTATAGCAATCAGCCCCAGCATTTT. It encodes CASSAEPGAPYSNQPQHF.

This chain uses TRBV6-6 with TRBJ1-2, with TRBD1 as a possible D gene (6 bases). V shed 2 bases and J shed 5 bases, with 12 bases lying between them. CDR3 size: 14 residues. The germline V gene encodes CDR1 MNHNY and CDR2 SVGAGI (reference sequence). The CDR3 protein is CASSYGAGEYGYTF. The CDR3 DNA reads TGTGCCAGCAGTTACGGGGCAGGGGAGTATGGCTACACCTTC.

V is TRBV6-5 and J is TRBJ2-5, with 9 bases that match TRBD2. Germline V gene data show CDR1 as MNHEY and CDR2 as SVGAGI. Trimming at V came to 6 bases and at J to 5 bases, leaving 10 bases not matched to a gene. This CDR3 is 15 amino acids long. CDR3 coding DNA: TGTGCCAGCAGCTGGCTAGCGGGAACAGGGGAGACCCAGTACTTC. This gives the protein CASSWLAGTGETQYF.

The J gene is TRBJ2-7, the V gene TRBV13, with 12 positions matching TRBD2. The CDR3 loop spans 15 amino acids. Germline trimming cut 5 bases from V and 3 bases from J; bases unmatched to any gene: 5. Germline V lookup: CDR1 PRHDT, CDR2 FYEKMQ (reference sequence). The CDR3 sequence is CASSPGLAGYYEQYF. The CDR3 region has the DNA TGTGCCAGCAGCCCGGGACTAGCGGGCTACTACGAGCAGTACTTC.

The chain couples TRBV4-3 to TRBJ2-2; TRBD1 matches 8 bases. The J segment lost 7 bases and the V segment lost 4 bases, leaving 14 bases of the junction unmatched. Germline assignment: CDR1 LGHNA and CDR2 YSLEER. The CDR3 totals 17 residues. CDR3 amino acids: CASSRTTGQVFFGELFF. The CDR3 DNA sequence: TGCGCCAGCAGCCGGACTACGGGACAGGTTTTTTTCGGGGAGCTGTTTTTT.

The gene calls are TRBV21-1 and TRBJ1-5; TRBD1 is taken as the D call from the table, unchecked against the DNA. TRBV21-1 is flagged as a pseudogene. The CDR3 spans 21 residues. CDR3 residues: CASSFWMDDWDISRGNQPQHF. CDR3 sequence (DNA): TGTGCCAGCAGCTTCTGGATGGACGATTGGGACATATCGAGGGGAAATCAGCCCCAGCATTTT.